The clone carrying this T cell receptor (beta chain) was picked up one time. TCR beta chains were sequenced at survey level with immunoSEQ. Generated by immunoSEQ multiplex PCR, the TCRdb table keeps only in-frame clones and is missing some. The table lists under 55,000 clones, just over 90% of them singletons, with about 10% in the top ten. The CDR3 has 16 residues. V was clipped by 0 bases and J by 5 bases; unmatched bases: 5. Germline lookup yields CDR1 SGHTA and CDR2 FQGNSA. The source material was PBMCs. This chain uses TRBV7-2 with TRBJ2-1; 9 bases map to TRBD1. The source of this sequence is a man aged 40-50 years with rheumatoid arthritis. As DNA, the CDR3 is TGTGCCAGCAGCTTAGCGAAAGGACAGGGGAACAATGAGCAGTTCTTC. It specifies CASSLAKGQGNNEQFF.